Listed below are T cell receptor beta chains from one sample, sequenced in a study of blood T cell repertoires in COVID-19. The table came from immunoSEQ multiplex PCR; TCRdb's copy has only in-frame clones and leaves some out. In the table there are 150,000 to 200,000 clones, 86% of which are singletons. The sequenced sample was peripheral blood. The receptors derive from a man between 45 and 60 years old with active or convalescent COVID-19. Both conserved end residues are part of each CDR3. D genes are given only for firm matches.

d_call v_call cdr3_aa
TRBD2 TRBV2 CAFARLAGTDTQYF
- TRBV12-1 CASSLRTSGGVTDTQYF
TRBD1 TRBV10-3 CAISEHPGQKNTEAFF
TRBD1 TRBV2 CASSLGQGQPQHF
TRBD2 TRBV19 CASSTGLAGTDTQYF
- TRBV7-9 CAIPISNSGNTIYF
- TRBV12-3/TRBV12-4 CASSSFTDTQYF
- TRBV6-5 CASRSRTGELFF
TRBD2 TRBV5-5 CASSFTAGEYQETQYF
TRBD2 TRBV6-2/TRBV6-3 CASSRGLAGLNSDTQYF
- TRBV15 CATSLRGEGYGYTF
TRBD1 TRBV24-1 CATSEPSPGGVNEQFF
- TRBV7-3 CASSFGGPGANVLTF
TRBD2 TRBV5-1 CASSFGLAGSQETQYF
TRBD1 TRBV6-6 CASSQPAGQGRAYNEQFF
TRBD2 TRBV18 CASSPRVSTSGSPDTQYF
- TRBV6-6 CASSYSPRDEQFF
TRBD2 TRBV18 CASSPPGKAGGLREQYF
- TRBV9 CASSLEVSPSGAFF
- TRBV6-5 CASTPRVSNQPQHF